Shown below are 8 T cell receptor beta chains from a single sample sequenced in a study of radiotherapy plus CTLA-4 blockade in lung cancer. The repertoire was sequenced with immunoSEQ multiplex PCR; TCRdb's copy has only in-frame clones and lacks some. In the table there are some 15,000 clones, around 70% of which are singletons. The sequencing used peripheral blood, collected from a patient treated with radiotherapy plus ipilimumab. The receptor set was obtained from a human donor with non-small cell lung cancer whose response to radiotherapy plus ipilimumab could not be evaluated.

J is TRBJ2-2 and V is TRBV7-6; D perhaps matches TRBD2 (5 bases). Trimming took off 1 base at V and 4 bases at J, with 16 bases between the two ends. Germline CDR1 is SGHVS and CDR2 is FNYEAQ. This CDR3 has 17 residues. The CDR3 loop is CASSLEKGRGPTGELFF. DNA for the CDR3: TGTGCCAGCAGCTTAGAAAAAGGGAGAGGGCCCACCGGGGAGCTGTTTTTT.

The chain is built from TRBV5-1 and TRBJ2-1; tentative D call: TRBD1 (5 bases). Trimming left V 0 bases short and J 4 bases short, with 8 bases between. The CDR3 is 14 residues long. CDR1 and CDR2 from the germline V gene are SGHRS and YFSETQ. CDR3 amino acids: CASSLAKGYNEQFF. In DNA, the CDR3 is TGCGCCAGCAGCTTGGCCAAGGGGTACAATGAGCAGTTCTTC.

The chain links TRBV5-1 to TRBJ2-3, with no clear D. V lost 0 bases and J lost 4, with 12 bases in between. Germline V gene lookup returns CDR1 SGHRS and CDR2 YFSETQ. The CDR3 has 15 amino acids. CDR3 nucleotide sequence: TGCGCCAGCAGCTTGGGGCCCGAGAGCGCAGATACGCAGTATTTT. This codes for CASSLGPESADTQYF.

The V call is TRBV7-9, the J call TRBJ2-5; no firm D call. Near its end, the DNA agrees better with TRBJ2-7, so the J call may be wrong. Germline V lookup: CDR1 SEHNR, CDR2 FQNEAQ (reference sequence). The length of the CDR3 is 15 residues. This CDR3 is CASSLPTGSSYEQYF. The DNA for the CDR3 is TGTGCCAGCAGCTTACCGACCGGTAGCTCCTACGAGCAGTACTTC.

The chain joins TRBV2 to TRBJ2-3; possible D gene TRBD2, 5 bases. The CDR3 length is 16 residues. From germline, CDR1 is SNHLY and CDR2 FYNNEI. The V and J ends lost 7 bases and 5 bases respectively, with 22 bases between them. This CDR3 reads CASIPGLTGSGDTQYF. The CDR3 coding sequence is TGTGCCAGCATCCCAGGACTGACCGGTAGTGGAGATACGCAGTATTTT.

CDR3 nucleotides: TGTGCCTGGAGCCCCAGAGAGACCCAGTACTTC. Residues: CAWSPRETQYF. The J gene is TRBJ2-5, the V gene TRBV30; no clear D. The CDR3 length is 11 residues. V was pared by 3 bases and J by 4 bases, with 6 bases between. Germline assignment: CDR1 GTSNPN and CDR2 SVGIG (reference sequence).

CDR3 loop: CASRYGAGVTTGELFF. The CDR3 DNA reads TGTGCCAGCCGGTATGGCGCGGGGGTCACCACCGGGGAGCTGTTTTTT. The chain couples TRBV2 to TRBJ2-2, with 7 positions matching TRBD2. Germline loops: CDR1 SNHLY, CDR2 FYNNEI. The CDR3 sequence is 16 residues long. Trimming took 8 bases from V and 4 from J; bases not matched to a gene: 13.

The chain's CDR3 is CASSPTGTASGYTF. The DNA of the CDR3 is TGTGCCAGCAGTCCCACCGGGACAGCTTCTGGCTACACCTTC. The chain is built from TRBV9 and TRBJ1-2, with 7 bases fitting TRBD1. CDR3 length equals 14 residues. J was trimmed by 7 bases and V by 5 bases; bases with no gene match: 11. Germline CDR1 and CDR2: SGDLS and YYNGEE.